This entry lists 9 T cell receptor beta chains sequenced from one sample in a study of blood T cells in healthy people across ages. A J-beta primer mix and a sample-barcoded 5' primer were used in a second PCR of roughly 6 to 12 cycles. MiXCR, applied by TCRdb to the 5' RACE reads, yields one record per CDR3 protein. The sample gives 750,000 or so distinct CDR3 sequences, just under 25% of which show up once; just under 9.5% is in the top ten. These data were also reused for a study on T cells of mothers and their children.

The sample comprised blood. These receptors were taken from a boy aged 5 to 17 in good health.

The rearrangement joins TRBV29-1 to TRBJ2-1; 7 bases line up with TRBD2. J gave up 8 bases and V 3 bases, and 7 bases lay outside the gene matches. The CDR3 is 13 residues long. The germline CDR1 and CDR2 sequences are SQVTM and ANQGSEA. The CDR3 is CSVEGSAGDEQFF. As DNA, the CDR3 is TGCAGCGTTGAGGGTAGTGCGGGAGATGAGCAGTTCTTC.

The CDR3 loop reads CASSYSKVVEVGPDTQYF. As DNA, the CDR3 is TGTGCCAGCAGTTACTCGAAGGTGGTGGAGGTCGGGCCAGATACGCAGTATTTT. The chain employs TRBV6-2 or TRBV6-3 and TRBJ2-3; D may be TRBD2 (5 bases). The CDR3 contains 18 residues. Germline assignment: CDR1 MNHEY and CDR2 SVGEGT. The V and J ends lost 0 bases and 4 bases respectively, with 20 bases between them.

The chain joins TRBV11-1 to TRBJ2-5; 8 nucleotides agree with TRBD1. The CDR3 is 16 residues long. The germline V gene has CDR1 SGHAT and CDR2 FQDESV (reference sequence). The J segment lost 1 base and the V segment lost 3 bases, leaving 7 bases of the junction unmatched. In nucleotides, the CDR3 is TGTGCCAGCAGCTTTGGAGGCAGGGGGCCCCAAGAGACCCAGTACTTC. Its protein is CASSFGGRGPQETQYF.

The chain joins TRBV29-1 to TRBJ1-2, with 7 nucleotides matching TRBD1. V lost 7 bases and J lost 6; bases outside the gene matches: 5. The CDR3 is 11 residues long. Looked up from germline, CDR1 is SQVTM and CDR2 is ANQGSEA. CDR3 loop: CSAETGNGYTF. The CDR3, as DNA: TGCAGCGCCGAGACAGGGAATGGCTACACCTTC.

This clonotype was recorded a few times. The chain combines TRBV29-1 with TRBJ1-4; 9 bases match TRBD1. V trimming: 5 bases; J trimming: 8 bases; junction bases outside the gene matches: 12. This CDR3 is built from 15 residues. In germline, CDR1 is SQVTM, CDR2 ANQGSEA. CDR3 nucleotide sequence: TGCAGCGTTTGGCTAATGACAGGGGGTCGGGAAAAACTGTTTTTT. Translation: CSVWLMTGGREKLFF.

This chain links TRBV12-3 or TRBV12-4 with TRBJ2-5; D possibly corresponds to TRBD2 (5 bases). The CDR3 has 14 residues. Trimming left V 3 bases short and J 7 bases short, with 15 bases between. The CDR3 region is CASSLEAAERTQYF. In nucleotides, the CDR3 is TGTGCCAGCAGTTTGGAGGCTGCGGAGCGGACCCAGTACTTC.

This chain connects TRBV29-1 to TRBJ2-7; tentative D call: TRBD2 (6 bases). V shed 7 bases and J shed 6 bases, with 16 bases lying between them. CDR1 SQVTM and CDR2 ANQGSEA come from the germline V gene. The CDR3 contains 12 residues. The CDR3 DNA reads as TGCAGCGCGCTAGCCCCAGCGGGCGAGCAGTACTTC. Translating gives CSALAPAGEQYF.

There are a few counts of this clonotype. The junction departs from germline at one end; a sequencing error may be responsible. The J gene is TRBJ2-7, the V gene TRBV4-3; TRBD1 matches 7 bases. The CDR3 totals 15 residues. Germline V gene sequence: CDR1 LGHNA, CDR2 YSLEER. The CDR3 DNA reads TGCGCCAGCAGCAAAGACAGGGCAGAGACGGACGAGCAGTACTTC. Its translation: CASSKDRAETDEQYF.

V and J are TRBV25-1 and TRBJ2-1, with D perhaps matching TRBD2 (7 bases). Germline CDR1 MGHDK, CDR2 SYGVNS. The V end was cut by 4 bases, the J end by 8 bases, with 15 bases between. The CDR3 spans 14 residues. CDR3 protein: CASSVGGGGDEQFF. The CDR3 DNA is TGTGCCAGCAGTGTAGGAGGGGGGGGCGATGAGCAGTTCTTC.